This T cell receptor beta chain was retrieved from a study of blood T cell repertoires in COVID-19. Study in general: Whether acute or convalescent, the COVID-19 samples came from the United States, Italy and Spain. PBMCs, B-cell-depleted T cells, or T cells provided the cDNA or gDNA that made up the material.

Recruited during active infection, patients (from Seattle) were subsequently followed longitudinally. V shed 4 bases, J shed 0 bases, and the junction held 10 bases outside the gene matches. CDR3 size: 17 residues. Germline CDR1 SGHDN, CDR2 FVKESK. The data were produced by immunoSEQ multiplex PCR, yet TCRdb's version contains in-frame clones alone and is incomplete. The top ten clones hold 0.8% to 1% of a sample with a few hundred thousand clones, 80% to 90% of them seen once. This sequence was found in a man younger than 35 with COVID-19, enrolled during active disease. The chain combines TRBV14 with TRBJ2-3; TRBD1 matches at 7 bases. Sequencing input: peripheral blood. CDR3 loop: CASSPLTGTVSTDTQYF. As DNA, the CDR3 is TGTGCCAGCAGCCCCCTCACTGGGACAGTCAGCACAGATACGCAGTATTTT.